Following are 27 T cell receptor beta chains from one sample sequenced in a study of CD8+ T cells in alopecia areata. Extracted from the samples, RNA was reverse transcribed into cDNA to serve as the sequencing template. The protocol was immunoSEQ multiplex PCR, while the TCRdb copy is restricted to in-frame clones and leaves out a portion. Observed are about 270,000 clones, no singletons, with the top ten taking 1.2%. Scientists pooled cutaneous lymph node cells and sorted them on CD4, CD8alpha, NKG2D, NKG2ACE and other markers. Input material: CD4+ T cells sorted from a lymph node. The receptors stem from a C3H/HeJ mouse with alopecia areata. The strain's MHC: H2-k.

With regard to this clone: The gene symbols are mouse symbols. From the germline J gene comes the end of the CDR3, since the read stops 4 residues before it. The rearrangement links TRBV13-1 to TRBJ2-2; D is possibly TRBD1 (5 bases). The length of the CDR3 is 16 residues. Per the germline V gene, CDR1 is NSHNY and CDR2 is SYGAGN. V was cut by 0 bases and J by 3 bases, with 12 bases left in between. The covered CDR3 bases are TGTGCCAGCAGTGATGCGGCCAGGGCCGACACCGGG. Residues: CASSDAARADTG. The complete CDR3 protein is CASSDAARADTGQLYF.

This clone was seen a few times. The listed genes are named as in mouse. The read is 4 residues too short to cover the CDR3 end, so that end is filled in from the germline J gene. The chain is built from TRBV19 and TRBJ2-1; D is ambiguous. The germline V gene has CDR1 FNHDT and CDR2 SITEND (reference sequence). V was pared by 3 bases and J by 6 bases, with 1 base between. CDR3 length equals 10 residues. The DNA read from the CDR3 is TGTGCCAGCAGTAGTGCT. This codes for CASSSA. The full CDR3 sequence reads CASSSAEQFF.

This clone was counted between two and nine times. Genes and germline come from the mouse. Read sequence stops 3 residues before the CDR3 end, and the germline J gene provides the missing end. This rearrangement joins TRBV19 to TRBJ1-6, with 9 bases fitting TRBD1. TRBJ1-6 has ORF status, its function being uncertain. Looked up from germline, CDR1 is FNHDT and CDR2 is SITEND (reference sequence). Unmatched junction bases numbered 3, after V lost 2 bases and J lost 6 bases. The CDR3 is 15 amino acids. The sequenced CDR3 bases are TGTGCCAGCAGTATCACAGGGGGCAGTAATTCGCCC. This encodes CASSITGGSNSP. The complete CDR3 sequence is CASSITGGSNSPLYF.

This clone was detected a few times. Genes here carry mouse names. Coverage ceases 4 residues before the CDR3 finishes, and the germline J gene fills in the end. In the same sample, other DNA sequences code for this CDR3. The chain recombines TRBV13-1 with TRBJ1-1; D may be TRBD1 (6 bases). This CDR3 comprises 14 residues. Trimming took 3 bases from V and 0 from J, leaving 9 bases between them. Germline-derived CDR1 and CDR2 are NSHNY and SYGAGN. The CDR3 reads CASSGDRTNTEVFF. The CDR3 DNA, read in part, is TGTGCCAGCAGTGGTGACAGGACAAACACA.

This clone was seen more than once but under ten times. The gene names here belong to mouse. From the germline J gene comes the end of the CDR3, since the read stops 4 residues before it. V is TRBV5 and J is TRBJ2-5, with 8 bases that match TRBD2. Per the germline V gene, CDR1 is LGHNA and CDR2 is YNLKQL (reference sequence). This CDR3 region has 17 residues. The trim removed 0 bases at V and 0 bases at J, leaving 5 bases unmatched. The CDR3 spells CASSQDPGGPNQDTQYF. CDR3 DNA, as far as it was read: TGTGCCAGCAGCCAAGATCCTGGGGGGCCTAACCAAGAC.

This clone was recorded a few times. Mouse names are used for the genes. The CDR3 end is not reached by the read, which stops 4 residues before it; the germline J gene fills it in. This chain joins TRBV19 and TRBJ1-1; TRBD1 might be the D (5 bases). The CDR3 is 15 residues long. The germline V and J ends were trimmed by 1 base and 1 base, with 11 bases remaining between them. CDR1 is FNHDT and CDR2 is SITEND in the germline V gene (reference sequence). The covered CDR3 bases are TGTGCCAGCAGTATATTCAGGGCAGAAAACACA. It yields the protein CASSIFRAENT. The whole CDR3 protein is CASSIFRAENTEVFF.

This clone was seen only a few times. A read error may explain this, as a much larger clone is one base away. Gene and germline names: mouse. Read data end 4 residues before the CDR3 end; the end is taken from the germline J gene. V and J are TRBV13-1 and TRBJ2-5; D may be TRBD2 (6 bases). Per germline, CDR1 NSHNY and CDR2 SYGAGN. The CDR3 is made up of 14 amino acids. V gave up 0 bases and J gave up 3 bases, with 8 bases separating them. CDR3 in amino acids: CASSDAGEQDTQYF. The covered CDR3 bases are TGTGCCAGCAGTGATGCTGGGGAGCAAGAC.

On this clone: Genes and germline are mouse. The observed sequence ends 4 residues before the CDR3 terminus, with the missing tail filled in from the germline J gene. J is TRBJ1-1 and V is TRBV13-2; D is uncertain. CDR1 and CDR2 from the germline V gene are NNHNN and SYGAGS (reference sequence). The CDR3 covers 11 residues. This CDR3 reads CASGEAGEVFF. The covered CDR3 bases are TGTGCCAGCGGTGAGGCAGGA.

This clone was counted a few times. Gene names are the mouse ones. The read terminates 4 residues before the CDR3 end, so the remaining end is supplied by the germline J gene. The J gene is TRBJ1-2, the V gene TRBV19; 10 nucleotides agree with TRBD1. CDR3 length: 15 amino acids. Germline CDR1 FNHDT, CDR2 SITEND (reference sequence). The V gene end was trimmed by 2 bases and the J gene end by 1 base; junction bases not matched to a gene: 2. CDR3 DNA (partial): TGTGCCAGCAGTATGACAGGGGGCGGAAACTCC. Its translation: CASSMTGGGNS. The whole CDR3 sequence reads CASSMTGGGNSDYTF. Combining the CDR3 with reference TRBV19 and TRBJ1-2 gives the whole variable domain GGIITQTPKFLIGQEGQKLTLKCQQNFNHDTMYWYRQDSGKGLRLIYYSITENDLQKGDLSEGYDASREKKSSFSLTVTSAQKNEMAVFLCASSMTGGGNSDYTFGSGTRLLVI.

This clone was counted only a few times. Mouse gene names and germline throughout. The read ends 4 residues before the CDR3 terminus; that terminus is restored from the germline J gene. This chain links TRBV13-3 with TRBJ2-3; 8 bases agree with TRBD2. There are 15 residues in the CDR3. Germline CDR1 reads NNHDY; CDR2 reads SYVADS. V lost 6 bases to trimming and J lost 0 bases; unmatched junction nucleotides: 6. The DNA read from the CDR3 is TGTGCCAGCAAGGCTGGGGGGTCTAGTGCAGAA. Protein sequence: CASKAGGSSAE. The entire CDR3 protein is CASKAGGSSAETLYF.

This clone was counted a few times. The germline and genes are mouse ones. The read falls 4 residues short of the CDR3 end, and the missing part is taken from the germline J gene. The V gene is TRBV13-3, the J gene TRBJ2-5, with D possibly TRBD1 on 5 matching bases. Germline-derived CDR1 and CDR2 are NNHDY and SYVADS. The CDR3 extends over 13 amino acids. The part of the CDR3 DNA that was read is TGTGCCAGCAGTGATCAGGGTGTAGAC. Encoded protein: CASSDQGVD. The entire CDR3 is CASSDQGVDTQYF. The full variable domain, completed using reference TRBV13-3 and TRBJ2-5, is EAAVTQSPRSKVAVTGGKVTLSCHQTNNHDYMYWYRQDTGHGLRLIHYSYVADSTEKGDIPDGYKASRPSQENFSLILELASLSQTAVYFCASSDQGVDTQYFGPGTRLLVL.

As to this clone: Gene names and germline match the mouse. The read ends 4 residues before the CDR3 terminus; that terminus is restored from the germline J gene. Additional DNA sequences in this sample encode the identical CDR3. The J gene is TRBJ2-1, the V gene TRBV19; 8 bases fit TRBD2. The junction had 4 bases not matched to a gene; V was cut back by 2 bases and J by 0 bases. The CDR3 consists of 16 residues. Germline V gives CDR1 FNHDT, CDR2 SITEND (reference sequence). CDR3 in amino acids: CASSIPLGDNYAEQFF. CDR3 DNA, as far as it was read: TGTGCCAGCAGTATTCCACTGGGGGATAACTATGCT. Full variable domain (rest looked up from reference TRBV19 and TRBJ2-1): GGIITQTPKFLIGQEGQKLTLKCQQNFNHDTMYWYRQDSGKGLRLIYYSITENDLQKGDLSEGYDASREKKSSFSLTVTSAQKNEMAVFLCASSIPLGDNYAEQFFGPGTRLTVL.

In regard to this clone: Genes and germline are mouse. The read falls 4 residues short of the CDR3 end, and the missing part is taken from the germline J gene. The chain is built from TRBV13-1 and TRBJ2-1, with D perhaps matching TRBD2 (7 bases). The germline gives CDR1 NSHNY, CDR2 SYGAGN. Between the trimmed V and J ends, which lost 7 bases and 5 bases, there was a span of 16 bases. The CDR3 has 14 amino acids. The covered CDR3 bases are TGTGCCAGCCGCTTGGGGGGCGCTGATGCT. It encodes CASRLGGADA. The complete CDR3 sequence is CASRLGGADAEQFF.

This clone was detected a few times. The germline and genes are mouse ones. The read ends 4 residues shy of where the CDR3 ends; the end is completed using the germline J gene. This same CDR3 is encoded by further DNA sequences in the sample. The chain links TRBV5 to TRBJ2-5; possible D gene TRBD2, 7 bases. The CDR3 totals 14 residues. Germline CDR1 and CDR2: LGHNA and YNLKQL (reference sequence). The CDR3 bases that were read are TGTGCCAGCAGCCAAGCGGGGGGCGCAGAC. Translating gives CASSQAGGAD. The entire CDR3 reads CASSQAGGADTQYF.

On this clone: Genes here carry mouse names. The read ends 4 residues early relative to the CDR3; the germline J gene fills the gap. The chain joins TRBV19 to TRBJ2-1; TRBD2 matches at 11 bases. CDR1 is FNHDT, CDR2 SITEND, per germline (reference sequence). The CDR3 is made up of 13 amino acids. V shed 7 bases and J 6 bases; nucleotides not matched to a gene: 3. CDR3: CASVTGGGAEQFF. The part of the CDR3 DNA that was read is TGTGCCAGCGTGACTGGGGGGGGTGCT.

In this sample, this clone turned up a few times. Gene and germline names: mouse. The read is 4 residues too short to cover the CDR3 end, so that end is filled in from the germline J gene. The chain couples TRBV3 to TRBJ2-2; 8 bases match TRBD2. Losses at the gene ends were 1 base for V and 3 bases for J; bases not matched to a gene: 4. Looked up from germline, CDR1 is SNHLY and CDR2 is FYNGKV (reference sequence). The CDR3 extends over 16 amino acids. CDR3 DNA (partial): TGTGCCAGCAGCTTAGGGGGGGGCGATGACACCGGG. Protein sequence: CASSLGGGDDTG. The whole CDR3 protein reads CASSLGGGDDTGQLYF. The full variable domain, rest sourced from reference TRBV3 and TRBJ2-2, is GPKVLQIPSHQIIDMGQMVTLNCDPVSNHLYFYWYKQILGQQMEFLVNFYNGKVMEKSKLFKDQFSVERPDGSYFTLKIQPTALEDSAVYFCASSLGGGDDTGQLYFGEGSKLTVL.

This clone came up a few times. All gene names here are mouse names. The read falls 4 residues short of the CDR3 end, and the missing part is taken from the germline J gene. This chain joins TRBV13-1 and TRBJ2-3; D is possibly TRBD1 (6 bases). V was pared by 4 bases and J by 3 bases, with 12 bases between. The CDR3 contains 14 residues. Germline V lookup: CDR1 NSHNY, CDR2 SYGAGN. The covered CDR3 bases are TGTGCCAGCAGTCATACAGGGAGGGCAGAA. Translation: CASSHTGRAE. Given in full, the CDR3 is CASSHTGRAETLYF.

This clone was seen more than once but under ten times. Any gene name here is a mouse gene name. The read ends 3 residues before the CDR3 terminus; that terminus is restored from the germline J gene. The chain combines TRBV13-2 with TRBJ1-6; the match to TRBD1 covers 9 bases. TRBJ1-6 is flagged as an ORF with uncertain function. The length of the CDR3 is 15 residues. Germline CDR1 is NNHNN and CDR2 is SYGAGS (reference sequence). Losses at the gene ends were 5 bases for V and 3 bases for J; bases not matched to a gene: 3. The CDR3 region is CASGRDRVYNSPLYF. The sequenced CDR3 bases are TGTGCCAGCGGCCGGGACAGGGTCTATAATTCGCCC.

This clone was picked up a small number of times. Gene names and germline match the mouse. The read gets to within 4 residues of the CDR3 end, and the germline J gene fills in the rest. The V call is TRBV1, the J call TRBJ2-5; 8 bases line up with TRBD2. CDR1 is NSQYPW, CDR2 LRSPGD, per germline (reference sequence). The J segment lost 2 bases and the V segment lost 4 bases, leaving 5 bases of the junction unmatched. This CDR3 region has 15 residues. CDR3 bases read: TGCACCTGCAGTGGGGGGGGGCGCGGCCAAGAC. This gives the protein CTCSGGGRGQD. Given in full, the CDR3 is CTCSGGGRGQDTQYF.

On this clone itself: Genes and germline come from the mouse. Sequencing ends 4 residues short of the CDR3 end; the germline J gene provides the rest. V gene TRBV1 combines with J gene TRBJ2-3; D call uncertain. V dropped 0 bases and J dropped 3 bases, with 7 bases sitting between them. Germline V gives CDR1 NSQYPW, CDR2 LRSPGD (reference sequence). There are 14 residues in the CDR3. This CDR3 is CTCSADLVAETLYF. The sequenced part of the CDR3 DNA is TGCACCTGCAGTGCAGATCTGGTAGCAGAA. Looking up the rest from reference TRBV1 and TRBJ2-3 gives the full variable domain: VTLLEQNPRWRLVPRGQAVNLRCILKNSQYPWMSWYQQDLQKQLQWLFTLRSPGDKEVKSLPGADYLATRVTDTELRLQVANMSQGRTLYCTCSADLVAETLYFGSGTRLTVL.

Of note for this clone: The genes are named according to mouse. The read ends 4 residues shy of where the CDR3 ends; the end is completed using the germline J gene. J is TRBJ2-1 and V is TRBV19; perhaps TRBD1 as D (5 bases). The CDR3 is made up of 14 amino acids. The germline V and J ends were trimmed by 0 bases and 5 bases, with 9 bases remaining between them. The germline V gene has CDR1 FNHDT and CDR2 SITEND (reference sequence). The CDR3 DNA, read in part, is TGTGCCAGCAGTATAGGACAGTCGGATGCT. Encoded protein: CASSIGQSDA. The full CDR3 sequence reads CASSIGQSDAEQFF.

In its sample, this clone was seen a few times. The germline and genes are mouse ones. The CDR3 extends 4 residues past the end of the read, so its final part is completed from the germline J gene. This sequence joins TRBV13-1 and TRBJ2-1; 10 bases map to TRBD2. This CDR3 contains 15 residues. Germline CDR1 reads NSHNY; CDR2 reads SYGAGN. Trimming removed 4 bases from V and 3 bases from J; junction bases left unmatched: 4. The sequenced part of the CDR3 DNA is TGTGCCAGCAGTCCTCACTGGGGGGGCTATGCT. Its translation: CASSPHWGGYA. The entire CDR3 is CASSPHWGGYAEQFF.

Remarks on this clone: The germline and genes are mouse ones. CDR3 DNA (partial): TGTGCCAGCAGACAGGGGGCGCAAGGCGGG. Translated, it gives CASRQGAQGG. The whole CDR3 region reads CASRQGAQGGQLYF. V is TRBV13-1 and J is TRBJ2-2; 9 nucleotides line up with TRBD1. With the read ending 4 residues before the CDR3 end, the germline J gene is used to fill in that end. Germline CDR1 and CDR2: NSHNY and SYGAGN. The CDR3 runs 14 residues.

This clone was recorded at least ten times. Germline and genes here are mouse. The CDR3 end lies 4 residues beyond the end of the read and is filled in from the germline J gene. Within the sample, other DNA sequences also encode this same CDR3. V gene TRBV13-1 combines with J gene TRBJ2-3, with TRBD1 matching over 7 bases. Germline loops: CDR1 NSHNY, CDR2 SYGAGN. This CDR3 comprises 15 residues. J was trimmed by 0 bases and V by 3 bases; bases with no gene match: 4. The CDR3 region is CASSGQGSSAETLYF. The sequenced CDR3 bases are TGTGCCAGCAGTGGACAGGGATCTAGTGCAGAA.

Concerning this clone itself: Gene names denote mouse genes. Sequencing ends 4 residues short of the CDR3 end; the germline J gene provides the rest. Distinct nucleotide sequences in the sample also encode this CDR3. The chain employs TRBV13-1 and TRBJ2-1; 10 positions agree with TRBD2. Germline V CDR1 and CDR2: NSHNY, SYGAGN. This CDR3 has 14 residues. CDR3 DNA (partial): TGTGCCAGCAGTGGACTGGGGGGAGGAGCT. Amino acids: CASSGLGGGA. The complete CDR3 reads CASSGLGGGAEQFF.

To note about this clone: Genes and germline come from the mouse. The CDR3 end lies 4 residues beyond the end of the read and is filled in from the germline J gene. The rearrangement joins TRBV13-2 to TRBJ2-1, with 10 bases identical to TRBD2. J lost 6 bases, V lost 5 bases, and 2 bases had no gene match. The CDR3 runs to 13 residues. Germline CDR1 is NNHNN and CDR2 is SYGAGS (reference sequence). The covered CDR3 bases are TGTGCCAGCGGGCGACTGGGGGGTGCT. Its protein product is CASGRLGGA. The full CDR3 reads CASGRLGGAEQFF.

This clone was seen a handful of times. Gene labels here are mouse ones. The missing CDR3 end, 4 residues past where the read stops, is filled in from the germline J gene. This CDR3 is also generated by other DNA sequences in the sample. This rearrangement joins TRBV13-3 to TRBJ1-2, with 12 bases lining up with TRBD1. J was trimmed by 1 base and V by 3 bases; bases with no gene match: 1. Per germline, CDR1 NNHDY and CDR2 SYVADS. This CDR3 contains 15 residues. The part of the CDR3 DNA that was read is TGTGCCAGCAGTGGGGACAGGGGGCGAAACTCC. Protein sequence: CASSGDRGRNS. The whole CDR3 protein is CASSGDRGRNSDYTF.